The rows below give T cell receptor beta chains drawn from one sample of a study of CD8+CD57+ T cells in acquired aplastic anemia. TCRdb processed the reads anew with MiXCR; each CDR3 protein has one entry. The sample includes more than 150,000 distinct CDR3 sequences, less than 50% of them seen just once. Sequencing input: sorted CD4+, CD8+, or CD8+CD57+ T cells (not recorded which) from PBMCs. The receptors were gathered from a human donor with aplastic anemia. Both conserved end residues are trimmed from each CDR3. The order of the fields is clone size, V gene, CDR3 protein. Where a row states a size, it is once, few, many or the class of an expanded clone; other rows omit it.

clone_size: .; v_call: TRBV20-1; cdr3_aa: SARELTGAYEQY
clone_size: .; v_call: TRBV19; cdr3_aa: ASSRGPEAF
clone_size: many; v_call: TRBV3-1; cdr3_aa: ASSQVQEKLF
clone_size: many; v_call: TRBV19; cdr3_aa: ASSIDRGSIDGYT
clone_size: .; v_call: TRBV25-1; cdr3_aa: ASSADVTGGYGYT
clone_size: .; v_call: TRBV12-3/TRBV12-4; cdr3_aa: ASTETGPGANVLT
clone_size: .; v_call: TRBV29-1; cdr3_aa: SVRREQETQY
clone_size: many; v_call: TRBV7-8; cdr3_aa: ASSLATGLGQETQY
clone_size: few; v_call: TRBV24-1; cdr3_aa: ATSDPGHLPDTQY
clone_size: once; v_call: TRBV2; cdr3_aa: ASREVDGPYNEQF
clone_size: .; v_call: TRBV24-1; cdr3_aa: ATSDFGTNYGYT
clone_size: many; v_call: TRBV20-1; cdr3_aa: SARDSGRTNEKLF
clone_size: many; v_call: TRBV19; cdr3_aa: ASSPLGASGANVLT
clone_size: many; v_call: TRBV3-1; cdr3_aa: ASGQALSYNSPLH
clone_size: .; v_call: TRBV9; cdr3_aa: ASDENTGELF
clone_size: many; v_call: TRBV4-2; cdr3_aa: ASSQDAGNTIY
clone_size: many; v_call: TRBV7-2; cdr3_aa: ASSLVPGGSEKLF
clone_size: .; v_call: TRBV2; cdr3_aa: ASRATDAPQH
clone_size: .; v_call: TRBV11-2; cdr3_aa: ASSIGGTYNEQF
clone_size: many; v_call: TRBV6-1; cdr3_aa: ASRQGDYGYT
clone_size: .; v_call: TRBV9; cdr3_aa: ASSVSGRNTGELF
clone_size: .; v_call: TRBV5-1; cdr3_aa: ASSLELF
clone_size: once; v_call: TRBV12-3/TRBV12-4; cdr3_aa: ASLSSVYEQY
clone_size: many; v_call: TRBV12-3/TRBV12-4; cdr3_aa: ASSSFRGNTEAF
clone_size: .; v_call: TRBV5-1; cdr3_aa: ASSTGTASGNTIY
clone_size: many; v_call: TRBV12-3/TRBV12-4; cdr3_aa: ASSLGQFSGNTIY
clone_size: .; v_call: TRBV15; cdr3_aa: ATSSRGRDNEQF
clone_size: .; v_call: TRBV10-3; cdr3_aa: AISDTQGIYT
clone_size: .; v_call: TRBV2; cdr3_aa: ASSPSTYGYT
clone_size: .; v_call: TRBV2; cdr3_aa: ASSWTESTDTQY
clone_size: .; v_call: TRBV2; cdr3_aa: ASRTGAWTQY
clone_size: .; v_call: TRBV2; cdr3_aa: ASSPQGSEGYT
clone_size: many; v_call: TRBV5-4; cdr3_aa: ASSPGTVYEQY
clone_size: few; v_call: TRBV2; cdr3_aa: ASTRTLDNYEQY
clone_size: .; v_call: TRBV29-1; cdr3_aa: SVGQGIKETQY
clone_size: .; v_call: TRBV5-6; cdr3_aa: ASSLDGNQPQH
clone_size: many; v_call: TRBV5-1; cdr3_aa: ASRQVGGDEAF
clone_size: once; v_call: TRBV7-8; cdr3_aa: ASSEDGTGELF
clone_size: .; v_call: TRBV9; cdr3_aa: ASSLGGNIQY
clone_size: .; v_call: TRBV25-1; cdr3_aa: ASSSRLNTEAF
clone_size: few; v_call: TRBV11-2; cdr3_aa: ASSLGDRNTEAF
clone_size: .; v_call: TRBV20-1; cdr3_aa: SAVDRDYHREQY
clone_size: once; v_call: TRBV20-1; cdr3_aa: SANPIAGGTDTQY
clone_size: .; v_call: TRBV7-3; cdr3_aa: ASSLSGQPINEQY
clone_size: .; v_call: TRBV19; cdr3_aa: ASSIAGYSPLH
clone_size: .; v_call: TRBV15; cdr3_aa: ATSLSGGDSYEQY
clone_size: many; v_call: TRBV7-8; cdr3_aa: ASSSGQGSGNTIY
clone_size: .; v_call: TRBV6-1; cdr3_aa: ASSQPGREAEAF
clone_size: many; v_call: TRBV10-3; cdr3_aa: AIKTGLNTDTQY
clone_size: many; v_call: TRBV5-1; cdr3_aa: ASRRRDRAGNTGELF
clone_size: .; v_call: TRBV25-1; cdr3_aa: ASSEWVGTNVKLF
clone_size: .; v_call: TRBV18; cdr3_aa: ASSPPGTGIGELF
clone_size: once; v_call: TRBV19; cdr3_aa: ASSLRTGGNEQF
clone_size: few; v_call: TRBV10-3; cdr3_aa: AISRPTGNYGYT
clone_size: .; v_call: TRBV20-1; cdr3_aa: SAPSGSSYNEQF
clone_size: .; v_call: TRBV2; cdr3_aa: ASSPGDNSPLH
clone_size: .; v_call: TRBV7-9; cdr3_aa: ASSSLAGEY
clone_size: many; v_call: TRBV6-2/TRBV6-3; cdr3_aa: ASSYSIPPYSYEQY
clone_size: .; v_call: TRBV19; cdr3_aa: ASSIDGRTGELF